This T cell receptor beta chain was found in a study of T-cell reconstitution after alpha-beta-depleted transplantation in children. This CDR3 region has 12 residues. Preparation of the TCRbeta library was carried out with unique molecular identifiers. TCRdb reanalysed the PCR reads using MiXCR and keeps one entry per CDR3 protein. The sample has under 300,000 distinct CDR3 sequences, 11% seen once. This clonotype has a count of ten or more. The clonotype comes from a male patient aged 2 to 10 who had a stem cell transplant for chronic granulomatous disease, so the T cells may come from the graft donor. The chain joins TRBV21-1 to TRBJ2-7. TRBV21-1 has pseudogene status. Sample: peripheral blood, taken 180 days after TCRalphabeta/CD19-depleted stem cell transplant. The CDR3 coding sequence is TGTGCCAGCAGCAATTTCCTGATTTGGAAGTACTTC. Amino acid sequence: CASSNFLIWKYF.